This T cell receptor (beta chain) was sequenced during a study of shared clonotypes between healthy human individuals. The V end lost 7 bases, the J end lost 7 bases, and 13 bases lay between the germline ends. CDR1 and CDR2 (germline): SNHLY, FYNNEI. This CDR3 is 13 amino acids long. Clones were sequenced by immunoSEQ multiplex PCR, and TCRdb holds only the in-frame ones, with some missing. The table has more than 1 million clones, 78% seen once. The V and J genes are TRBV2 and TRBJ2-2; D is possibly TRBD1 or TRBD2 (6 bases each). The sequence was collected from a man aged 18 to 30 in good health. Some clones in this sample may be carry-over from other donors' samples. Material for sequencing was memory CD4+ T cells from PBMCs. Subset given: CD45RA-negative fraction. CDR3 region: CASTGGRDGELFF. CDR3 DNA sequence: TGTGCCAGCACTGGGGGGCGAGACGGGGAGCTGTTTTTT.